Below, one TCR beta chain is given with its context. Its cognate antigen is unknown. The protocol was immunoSEQ multiplex PCR, while the TCRdb copy is restricted to in-frame clones and leaves out a portion. The sample comprises roughly 56,000 clones, approximately 90% of which are singletons, and 0.9% to 1.4% rests with the top ten. These data originate in a study of cytomegalovirus exposure and HLA in healthy donors. Findings and limits, study-wide: A few chains tied to CMV proved CMV antigen-specific in vitro. The study designated over 150 TCR beta chains cytomegalovirus-associated. The classifier reportedly diagnosed cytomegalovirus status with high specificity and sensitivity.

The germline gives CDR1 SGDLS, CDR2 YYNGEE. Trimming removed 1 base from V and 5 bases from J; junction bases left unmatched: 6. The CDR3 is 15 residues long. The rearrangement links TRBV9 to TRBJ2-7; TRBD2 matches at 10 bases. The sample was PBMCs. This receptor was identified in a young man in good health and CMV-seronegative. CDR3 DNA sequence: TGTGCCAGCAGCGTAAAAGCGGGAGGGCTGGACGAGCAGTACTTC. Translated, it gives CASSVKAGGLDEQYF.